This T cell receptor beta chain was identified in a study of CD8+ T cells in alopecia areata. General study findings and limits: Scalp and blood retained many expanded lesional clones during tofacitinib. Scalp sample data also include resident alphabeta T cells from normal skin.

Described treatment: oral pan-JAK inhibitor, 5-10 mg twice daily. Sorted out of PBMCs were CD4+ T cells and CD8+ T cells. CDR3 length: 13 amino acids. CDR1 and CDR2 from the germline V gene are SGHDN and FVKESK. Deletions cut 3 bases from V and 2 bases from J, with 8 bases between. Sequencing relied on a cDNA template that was reverse transcribed from extracted RNA. Sequencing used immunoSEQ multiplex PCR; TCRdb keeps in-frame clones, though not all of them. There are some 150,000 clones in the sample; more than 85% occur only once, and 13% lies in the top ten. A remark on this clone: Its antigen is unidentified.

J is TRBJ2-7 and V is TRBV14; D uncertain. The specimen comprised CD8+ T cells sorted from blood, sampled at week 4, from a patient treated with tofacitinib. The sequence derives from a human donor with alopecia areata. CDR3 region: CASSHHGPYEQYF. In nucleotides, the CDR3 is TGTGCCAGCAGCCATCACGGCCCCTACGAGCAGTACTTC.